Below, 27 T cell receptor beta chains from the same sample are listed, as sequenced in a study of T-cell reconstitution after alpha-beta-depleted transplantation in children. Unique molecular identifiers were incorporated during preparation of the TCRbeta library. TCRdb reanalysed the PCR reads using MiXCR and keeps one entry per CDR3 protein. The sample includes fewer than 1 million distinct CDR3 sequences, 16% of them seen just once. The input for sequencing was PBMCs, mostly from graft donor cells, taken 360 days after TCRalphabeta/CD19-depleted stem cell transplant. These receptor sequences come from a male patient aged 5 to 17 who had a stem cell transplant for acute lymphoblastic leukemia, so the T cells may come from the graft donor.

This clonotype was seen only a few times. The chain joins TRBV11-1 to TRBJ2-7; 12 nucleotides line up with TRBD2. V gave up 5 bases and J gave up 3 bases; unmatched junction bases: 5. Germline V gives CDR1 SGHAT, CDR2 FQDESV (reference sequence). The CDR3 is 15 amino acids. CDR3 amino acids: CASSHGTSGFYEQYF. CDR3 nucleotides: TGTGCCAGCAGCCACGGGACTAGCGGGTTCTACGAGCAGTACTTC.

This chain joins TRBV11-2 and TRBJ1-1; no definite D call. Germline CDR1 and CDR2: SGHAT and FQNNGV. The CDR3 totals 14 residues. V gave up 7 bases and J gave up 1 base, with 13 bases separating them. CDR3 loop: CASKPRAPNTEAFF. The CDR3 DNA follows: TGTGCCAGCAAGCCTAGGGCACCGAACACTGAAGCTTTCTTT. Drawing the rest from reference TRBV11-2 and TRBJ1-1, the complete variable domain is EAGVAQSPRYKIIEKRQSVAFWCNPISGHATLYWYQQILGQGPKLLIQFQNNGVVDDSQLPKDRFSAERLKGVDSTLKIQPAKLEDSAVYLCASKPRAPNTEAFFGQGTRLTVV.

This clonotype was seen more than once but under ten times. The chain combines TRBV4-1 with TRBJ2-1; maybe TRBD1 (5 bases). V was pared by 0 bases and J by 0 bases, with 15 bases between. The germline gives CDR1 MGHRA, CDR2 YSYEKL. The CDR3 has 18 amino acids. In nucleotides, the CDR3 is TGCGCCAGCAGCCAAGACCCAAAAGGGGTAATCTCCTACAATGAGCAGTTCTTC. Residues: CASSQDPKGVISYNEQFF.

This clonotype has at least ten counts. The chain combines TRBV20-1 with TRBJ2-1; D not certain. Trimming stripped 3 bases from V and 2 bases from J, with 8 bases between. The CDR3 has 13 amino acids. Germline V CDR1 and CDR2: DFQATT, SNEGSKA (reference sequence). CDR3 nucleotide sequence: TGCAGTGCTAGTCGGGTTACCTACAATGAGCAGTTCTTC. Translated, it gives CSASRVTYNEQFF.

The rearrangement uses TRBV2 and TRBJ2-7, with no clear D. Germline CDR1 reads SNHLY; CDR2 reads FYNNEI. The CDR3 covers 12 residues. Trimming left V 6 bases short and J 3 bases short, with 9 bases between. This chain's CDR3 is CASRLPGYEQYF. CDR3 nucleotides: TGTGCCAGCAGATTGCCCGGCTACGAGCAGTACTTC.

The chain combines TRBV12-3 or TRBV12-4 with TRBJ2-2; tentatively, D is TRBD2 (5 bases). The length of the CDR3 is 15 residues. Between the trimmed V and J ends, which lost 5 bases and 8 bases, there was a span of 18 bases. The CDR3 DNA is TGTGCCAGCAGTGATCTAGCTAGCTGGGGTGGGGAGCTGTTTTTT. Translating it yields CASSDLASWGGELFF.

This clonotype turned up a few times. The V call is TRBV9, the J call TRBJ2-1; D might be TRBD1 (5 bases). The CDR3 loop spans 14 amino acids. The ends were cut back, 0 bases at V and 6 bases at J, with 10 bases in the middle. CDR1 and CDR2 from the germline V gene are SGDLS and YYNGEE. In DNA, the CDR3 is TGTGCCAGCAGCGTAGGACAGACCCGCAATGAGCAGTTCTTC. Its translation is CASSVGQTRNEQFF.

The chain uses TRBV7-6 and TRBJ2-7; 13 bases are shared with TRBD2. J gave up 5 bases and V 4 bases, and 8 bases lay outside the gene matches. This CDR3 spans 16 amino acids. Germline V CDR1 and CDR2: SGHVS, FNYEAQ. CDR3 sequence: CASSSQGLAGANEQYF. The CDR3, as DNA: TGTGCCAGCAGCTCCCAAGGACTAGCGGGAGCTAACGAGCAGTACTTC.

The rearrangement uses TRBV10-3 and TRBJ2-7; TRBD2 agrees at 7 bases. Per germline, CDR1 ENHRY and CDR2 SYGVKD. The CDR3 loop spans 13 amino acids. V shed 11 bases and J 2 bases; nucleotides not matched to a gene: 9. The CDR3 bases are TGTGCCGGGGGAGGGAGCCCTCCCTACGAGCAGTACTTC. Amino acid sequence: CAGGGSPPYEQYF.

Ten or more counts support this clonotype. V is TRBV10-3 and J is TRBJ2-5; a possible D gene is TRBD2 (5 bases). Trimming took off 3 bases at V and 2 bases at J, with 16 bases between the two ends. The CDR3 runs 16 residues. The V gene's germline CDR1 is ENHRY and CDR2 SYGVKD. The CDR3 sequence: CAISEYSDEPQETQYF. CDR3 sequence (DNA): TGTGCCATCAGTGAATATAGCGATGAGCCTCAAGAGACCCAGTACTTC.

In this sample, this clonotype turned up a few times. The chain recombines TRBV4-1 with TRBJ2-3; 10 bases agree with TRBD2. There are 15 residues in the CDR3. The germline gives CDR1 MGHRA, CDR2 YSYEKL. V dropped 7 bases and J dropped 5; count of bases not matched to a gene: 9. CDR3 in DNA: TGCGCCAGCAAGCTGCTAGCGGGAGCGAAAGATACGCAGTATTTT. Its protein is CASKLLAGAKDTQYF.

This clonotype turned up a few times. The V gene is TRBV27, the J gene TRBJ2-4, with 8 bases fitting TRBD2. The V and J ends lost 6 bases and 9 bases, in that order; junction bases with no gene match: 22. The CDR3 spans 18 residues. CDR1 is MNHEY and CDR2 is SMNVEV in the germline V gene (reference sequence). In DNA, the CDR3 is TGTGCCAGCAGCCAACTGACGGGAGGGTTGGGTTCGCAAAGCATTCAGTACTTC. It encodes CASSQLTGGLGSQSIQYF.

In its sample, this clonotype was seen many times. This CDR3 is CASSLDYHITQYF. The CDR3 DNA is TGTGCCAGCAGCTTAGACTACCACATTACGCAGTATTTT. V gene TRBV7-2 combines with J gene TRBJ2-3; D is undetermined. Trimming pared 1 base from V and 8 bases from J, leaving 10 bases between. This CDR3 is built from 13 residues. The germline V gene has CDR1 SGHTA and CDR2 FQGNSA.

This clonotype was observed a handful of times. The chain carries TRBV24-1 and TRBJ2-5; TRBD1 matches at 7 bases. The CDR3 sequence is 14 residues long. Per the germline V gene, CDR1 is KGHDR and CDR2 is SFDVKD. The trim removed 4 bases at V and 5 bases at J, leaving 6 bases unmatched. CDR3 sequence (DNA): TGTGCCACCAGTGAGACAGGGTCTGGGGAGACCCAGTACTTC. Amino acids: CATSETGSGETQYF.

Here the CDR3 reads CSANRDTEAFF. The CDR3 DNA reads as TGCAGTGCCAACAGGGACACTGAAGCTTTCTTT. The genes are TRBV20-1 and TRBJ1-1, with D perhaps matching TRBD1 (6 bases). Germline CDR1 DFQATT, CDR2 SNEGSKA (reference sequence). V lost 6 bases and J lost 3, with 8 bases in between. CDR3 size: 11 residues.

The chain couples TRBV5-1 to TRBJ2-5; D unresolved. The germline CDR1 and CDR2 sequences are SGHRS and YFSETQ. This CDR3 has 13 amino acids. Trimming cost V 1 base and J 5 bases, with 9 bases left between them. This chain's CDR3 is CASSLHIPETQYF. The CDR3 DNA reads as TGCGCCAGCAGCTTGCACATTCCGGAGACCCAGTACTTC.

This clonotype has more than one count but fewer than ten. The chain has TRBV6-1 and TRBJ2-3, with 15 bases identical to TRBD2. Germline lookup yields CDR1 MNHNS and CDR2 SASEGT. Germline trimming cut 7 bases from V and 6 bases from J; bases unmatched to any gene: 5. The CDR3 spans 15 residues. The CDR3 sequence is CASTGLAGGLDTQYF. CDR3 sequence (DNA): TGTGCCAGCACCGGACTAGCGGGAGGGTTGGATACGCAGTATTTT.

The chain combines TRBV4-1 with TRBJ2-1, with TRBD2 matching over 8 bases. The CDR3 totals 16 residues. Germline V CDR1 and CDR2: MGHRA, YSYEKL. With 2 bases clipped from V and 8 bases from J, the junction kept 11 bases outside the gene matches. The CDR3: CASSQLPGLVSHEQFF. For the CDR3, the DNA is TGCGCCAGCAGCCAACTCCCGGGACTAGTGTCCCATGAGCAGTTCTTC.

This clonotype has more than one count but fewer than ten. J is TRBJ2-7 and V is TRBV12-3 or TRBV12-4; 7 bases align to TRBD1. The CDR3 has 14 amino acids. The V gene end was trimmed by 4 bases and the J gene end by 4 bases; junction bases not matched to a gene: 7. The CDR3 region has the DNA TGTGCCAGCAGTTGGGGACAGACAGCTTACGAGCAGTACTTC. Protein: CASSWGQTAYEQYF.

The gene calls are TRBV20-1 and TRBJ2-2, with no clear D. Deletions cut 5 bases from V and 5 bases from J, with 12 bases between. CDR1 and CDR2 from the germline V gene are DFQATT and SNEGSKA (reference sequence). The CDR3 contains 13 residues. The CDR3 DNA is TGCAGTGCTTCCCAGATTAGGACCGGGGAGCTGTTTTTT. Translation: CSASQIRTGELFF.

The chain has TRBV5-1 and TRBJ2-5, with D unclear. V lost 0 bases to trimming and J lost 6 bases, with 12 bases between them. Per germline, CDR1 SGHRS and CDR2 YFSETQ. The CDR3 is 14 amino acids. CDR3 region: CASSLAYPRQTQYF. The CDR3 DNA sequence: TGCGCCAGCAGCTTGGCCTATCCCCGGCAGACCCAGTACTTC.

In its sample, this clonotype was seen many times. The chain recombines TRBV12-3 or TRBV12-4 with TRBJ2-5, with 7 bases identical to TRBD1. Trimming took 6 bases from V and 0 from J; bases not matched to a gene: 1. The CDR3 contains 13 residues. The CDR3: CASRGTDQETQYF. The DNA for the CDR3 is TGTGCCAGCAGGGGGACAGACCAAGAGACCCAGTACTTC.

This clonotype was picked up a small number of times. The rearrangement links TRBV4-1 to TRBJ2-1; 15 bases agree with TRBD2. The V gene end was trimmed by 4 bases and the J gene end by 7 bases; junction bases not matched to a gene: 8. CDR3 size: 17 residues. Germline values: CDR1 MGHRA, CDR2 YSYEKL. CDR3 amino acids: CASSLGTSGRIGNEQFF. CDR3 DNA sequence: TGCGCCAGCAGCCTAGGGACTAGCGGGAGGATTGGGAATGAGCAGTTCTTC.

J is TRBJ1-1 and V is TRBV5-1; TRBD1 matches 7 bases. The CDR3 runs to 15 residues. The J segment lost 0 bases and the V segment lost 4 bases, leaving 6 bases of the junction unmatched. Germline lookup yields CDR1 SGHRS and CDR2 YFSETQ. CDR3 sequence: CASSGGQHMNTEAFF. CDR3 nucleotides: TGCGCCAGCAGCGGGGGACAGCACATGAACACTGAAGCTTTCTTT. Based on the CDR3 plus reference TRBV5-1 and TRBJ1-1, the full variable domain is KAGVTQTPRYLIKTRGQQVTLSCSPISGHRSVSWYQQTPGQGLQFLFEYFSETQRNKGNFPGRFSGRQFSNSRSEMNVSTLELGDSALYLCASSGGQHMNTEAFFGQGTRLTVV.

The V and J genes are TRBV29-1 and TRBJ2-7, with 10 bases that match TRBD1. Trimming cost V 8 bases and J 6 bases; bases outside gene matches: 7. CDR1 and CDR2 from the germline V gene are SQVTM and ANQGSEA. This CDR3 region has 12 residues. The CDR3 region has the DNA TGCAGCTTGACAGGGGGCGCGGGCGAGCAGTACTTC. This encodes CSLTGGAGEQYF.

This clonotype was picked up many times. The CDR3 DNA reads as TGTGCCAGCAGTTTAATGGCAGCAGAGACCCAGTACTTC. This gives the protein CASSLMAAETQYF. The chain employs TRBV27 and TRBJ2-5; no clear D. Germline V CDR1 and CDR2: MNHEY, SMNVEV (reference sequence). The CDR3 is 13 amino acids. Trimming took 2 bases from V and 4 from J, leaving 8 bases between them.

The J gene is TRBJ1-2, the V gene TRBV12-3 or TRBV12-4; D gene uncertain. The CDR3 loop spans 14 amino acids. The germline V and J ends were trimmed by 3 bases and 5 bases, with 13 bases remaining between them. This chain's CDR3 is CASSLKTSGYGYTF. CDR3 coding DNA: TGTGCCAGCAGTTTGAAAACTTCGGGGTATGGCTACACCTTC.